This T cell receptor (beta chain) derives from a study of STAT5B mutations in CD4+ large granular lymphocyte leukemia. The survey-level immunoSEQ assay was used. TCRdb keeps only in-frame clones here, not all; method: immunoSEQ multiplex PCR. The sample holds 30,000 or so clones, roughly three quarters seen once. The V gene's germline CDR1 is MNHNS and CDR2 SASEGT. V lost 1 base, J lost 9 bases, and 2 bases stayed unmatched. The CDR3 has 14 residues. The clonotype was recovered from a human donor in good health. Sequenced input: CD4+ T cells from blood buffy coats. The chain uses TRBV6-1 and TRBJ2-1; 11 nucleotides match TRBD2. CDR3 amino acids: CASSEVLAGGEQFF. The CDR3 DNA sequence: TGTGCCAGCAGTGAAGTGCTAGCGGGAGGTGAGCAGTTCTTC.